These 24 T cell receptor beta chains were sequenced from one sample in a study of OX40 agonist ivuxolimab in advanced cancers. Sequencing was performed with immunoSEQ multiplex PCR; in TCRdb, only in-frame clones are kept and a portion is missing. The table has about 19,000 clones, about 83% seen once. Specimen: CD4+ or CD8+ T cells sorted from blood, collected in a trial of the OX40 agonist ivuxolimab. These receptors were taken from an adult with an advanced solid tumor such as melanoma, head and neck, liver or kidney cancer.

The chain couples TRBV5-6 to TRBJ1-5; 9 bases fit TRBD1. V shed 5 bases, J shed 6 bases, and the junction held 9 bases outside the gene matches. The CDR3 contains 15 residues. The germline V gene encodes CDR1 SGHDT and CDR2 YYEEEE. The DNA for the CDR3 is TGTGCCAGCAGTTTCTCCGGGACAGGGCGTCAGCCCCAGCATTTT. Translated: CASSFSGTGRQPQHF.

V usage is TRBV28 and J usage is TRBJ1-2, with 8 positions matching TRBD1. With 5 bases clipped from V and 8 bases from J, the junction kept 10 bases outside the gene matches. CDR3 length: 14 residues. Germline CDR1 and CDR2: MDHEN and SYDVKM. CDR3 nucleotides: TGTGCCAGCAGTATCCGGACAGGGCCTGCGGGCTACACCTTC. Its protein is CASSIRTGPAGYTF.

This chain links TRBV4-1 with TRBJ1-2, with TRBD1 matching over 10 bases. CDR1 and CDR2 from the germline V gene are MGHRA and YSYEKL. The ends lost 1 base at V and 3 bases at J; junction bases unmatched: 5. The CDR3 is 16 amino acids. The CDR3 reads CASSQVGDRGDYGYTF. As DNA, the CDR3 is TGCGCCAGCAGCCAAGTCGGGGACAGGGGTGACTATGGCTACACCTTC.

This clone counts as medium-sized. This sequence joins TRBV30 and TRBJ2-1; D not resolved. CDR3 size: 11 residues. From germline, CDR1 is GTSNPN and CDR2 SVGIG (reference sequence). The V end lost 6 bases, the J end lost 6 bases, and 9 bases lay between the germline ends. CDR3 residues: CACVESNEQFF. The CDR3 nucleotides are TGTGCCTGTGTAGAAAGCAATGAGCAGTTCTTC.

The rearrangement links TRBV14 to TRBJ1-4; tentatively, D is TRBD1 (5 bases). The CDR3 runs 14 residues. Trimming removed 4 bases at V and 8 bases at J, with 14 bases between. CDR1 SGHDN and CDR2 FVKESK come from the germline V gene. CDR3 sequence (DNA): TGTGCCAGCAGCCCCGAGGCAGGGTCGGAAAAACTGTTTTTT. Translating gives CASSPEAGSEKLFF.

The V call is TRBV7-2, the J call TRBJ2-1; possibly TRBD2 for D (6 bases). Trimming left V 3 bases short and J 0 bases short, with 15 bases between. The CDR3 is made up of 17 amino acids. The germline CDR1 and CDR2 sequences are SGHTA and FQGNSA. This chain's CDR3 is CASSLGGPVNSYNEQFF. In DNA, the CDR3 is TGTGCCAGCAGCTTGGGGGGTCCAGTAAACTCCTACAATGAGCAGTTCTTC.

V usage is TRBV27 and J usage is TRBJ2-7; D is possibly TRBD1 (5 bases). V was pared by 2 bases and J by 6 bases, with 14 bases between. The CDR3 is 14 amino acids. Germline values: CDR1 MNHEY, CDR2 SMNVEV (reference sequence). The DNA for the CDR3 is TGTGCCAGCAGTTTAGGGCAGGGTAGGTCCGAGCAGTACTTC. It is translated as CASSLGQGRSEQYF.

CDR3 protein: CASSQSGSLNTEAFF. CDR3 nucleotides: TGTGCCAGCAGCCAATCGGGCAGCTTAAACACTGAAGCTTTCTTT. The V gene is TRBV16, the J gene TRBJ1-1; D gene ambiguous. The V gene's germline CDR1 is KGHSY and CDR2 FQNENV. V was shortened by 0 bases and J by 2 bases, with 10 bases between the two germline ends. There are 15 residues in the CDR3.

V gene TRBV14 combines with J gene TRBJ2-5; TRBD1 is a possible D gene (6 bases). CDR3 size: 15 residues. The V gene's germline CDR1 is SGHDN and CDR2 FVKESK. Trimming took 6 bases from V and 4 from J, leaving 18 bases between them. CDR3 loop: CASRGNGGFRETQYF. The DNA of the CDR3 is TGTGCCAGCAGAGGGAATGGGGGCTTCAGAGAGACCCAGTACTTC. Full variable domain (remainder filled in from reference TRBV14 and TRBJ2-5): EAGVTQFPSHSVIEKGQTVTLRCDPISGHDNLYWYRRVMGKEIKFLLHFVKESKQDESGMPNNRFLAERTGGTYSTLKVQPAELEDSGVYFCASRGNGGFRETQYFGPGTRLLVL.

The chain carries TRBV4-1 and TRBJ2-7; no firm D call. Germline V gives CDR1 MGHRA, CDR2 YSYEKL. CDR3 length: 14 amino acids. V shed 1 base and J shed 6 bases, with 13 bases lying between them. This CDR3 is CASSQVHGVREQYF. The CDR3 DNA reads TGCGCCAGCAGCCAAGTACATGGGGTCCGCGAGCAGTACTTC.

Points on this clone: Other nucleotide sequences in the sample specify the same CDR3. The genes are TRBV27 and TRBJ2-7, with D uncertain. Deletions cut 0 bases from V and 0 bases from J, with 3 bases between. This CDR3 spans 13 amino acids. Germline V CDR1 and CDR2: MNHEY, SMNVEV (reference sequence). The CDR3 sequence is CASSLSASYEQYF. The CDR3, as DNA: TGTGCCAGCAGTTTATCGGCCTCCTACGAGCAGTACTTC.

The rearrangement joins TRBV28 to TRBJ1-2, with D possibly being TRBD1 (5 bases). Looked up from germline, CDR1 is MDHEN and CDR2 is SYDVKM. CDR3 length: 14 amino acids. V lost 5 bases and J 4 bases, leaving 14 bases between the germline ends. As DNA, the CDR3 is TGTGCCAGCAGTGGAATTACAGGCGCCTATGGCTACACCTTC. Protein: CASSGITGAYGYTF.

This chain uses TRBV28 with TRBJ1-2, with D uncertain. Trimming stripped 6 bases from V and 8 bases from J, with 13 bases between. The V gene's germline CDR1 is MDHEN and CDR2 SYDVKM. The CDR3 loop spans 12 amino acids. CDR3: CASSEYTDGYTF. In DNA form, the CDR3 reads TGTGCCAGCAGCGAATACACGGACGGCTACACCTTC.

This chain links TRBV5-6 with TRBJ2-7, with TRBD1 identical over 9 bases. The CDR3 covers 14 residues. The V segment lost 7 bases and the J segment 3 bases; nucleotides outside the gene matches: 8. Germline CDR1 reads SGHDT; CDR2 reads YYEEEE. DNA for the CDR3: TGTGCCAGCGGCCCCGGGACAGGGCTCTACGAGCAGTACTTC. Protein product: CASGPGTGLYEQYF.

The chain combines TRBV27 with TRBJ1-2; tentative D call: TRBD1 (5 bases). Germline V lookup: CDR1 MNHEY, CDR2 SMNVEV (reference sequence). The CDR3 is 14 amino acids. Trimming pared 4 bases from V and 2 bases from J, leaving 11 bases between. CDR3 coding DNA: TGTGCCAGCAGTTCCCTTGAGGGGAACTATGGCTACACCTTC. Residues: CASSSLEGNYGYTF.

The V call is TRBV6-6, the J call TRBJ1-1; no reliable D call. Germline V lookup: CDR1 MNHNY, CDR2 SVGAGI (reference sequence). Between the trimmed V and J ends, which lost 8 bases and 3 bases, there was a span of 7 bases. The CDR3 contains 11 residues. CDR3 bases: TGTGCCAGCCTGAGGGACACTGAAGCTTTCTTT. Protein product: CASLRDTEAFF.

CDR3 region: CASSDVGVGAEAFF. The CDR3 DNA sequence: TGTGCCAGCAGTGACGTGGGCGTGGGGGCTGAAGCTTTCTTT. The V and J genes are TRBV2 and TRBJ1-1; tentative D call: TRBD1 (5 bases). The CDR3 runs to 14 residues. Germline assignment: CDR1 SNHLY and CDR2 FYNNEI. V dropped 3 bases and J dropped 6 bases, with 14 bases sitting between them.

Notes on this clone: One end of the junction does not line up with germline, which may come from a read error. The V gene is TRBV19, the J gene TRBJ2-2, with D perhaps matching TRBD1 (6 bases). The CDR3 totals 14 residues. Per germline, CDR1 LNHDA and CDR2 SQIVND (reference sequence). The CDR3 DNA follows: TGTGCCAGTAGAAAAACAGGGAACGCCGGGGAGCTGTTTTTT. Translated, it gives CASRKTGNAGELFF.

This chain's CDR3 is CASSYVADTEVYF. For the CDR3, the DNA is TGTGCCAGCAGTTACGTGGCAGACACTGAGGTGTACTTC. The chain recombines TRBV6-6 with TRBJ2-7; D is ambiguous. Germline CDR1 MNHNY, CDR2 SVGAGI (reference sequence). V shed 2 bases and J shed 12 bases, with 17 bases lying between them. The CDR3 contains 13 residues.

The chain couples TRBV27 to TRBJ1-1; D ambiguous. This CDR3 has 12 amino acids. V lost 6 bases and J 0 bases, leaving 5 bases between the germline ends. Germline CDR1 is MNHEY and CDR2 is SMNVEV (reference sequence). The CDR3, as DNA: TGTGCCAGCAGCAGAATGAACACTGAAGCTTTCTTT. Protein sequence: CASSRMNTEAFF.

V gene TRBV29-1 combines with J gene TRBJ1-2; D is ambiguous. Germline lookup yields CDR1 SQVTM and CDR2 ANQGSEA. The CDR3 sequence is 10 residues long. The germline V and J ends were trimmed by 6 bases and 3 bases, with 5 bases remaining between them. The CDR3 DNA follows: TGCAGCGTGAGTGACTATGGCTACACCTTC. This translates into CSVSDYGYTF.

This clone was found once. The chain joins TRBV19 to TRBJ1-1, with D perhaps TRBD1 (5 bases). This CDR3 spans 11 amino acids. In germline, CDR1 is LNHDA, CDR2 SQIVND (reference sequence). The V end was cut by 1 base, the J end by 11 bases, with 8 bases between. In nucleotides, the CDR3 is TGTGCCAGTAGTATAGGGGGGAGTGCTTTCTTT. As protein: CASSIGGSAFF.

The genes are TRBV9 and TRBJ2-4, with D hard to call. Trimming took off 4 bases at V and 0 bases at J, with 11 bases between the two ends. CDR3 length: 15 amino acids. Germline V CDR1 and CDR2: SGDLS, YYNGEE. The CDR3 nucleotides read TGTGCCAGCAGCCGCATACAGCTAGCCAAAAACATTCAGTACTTC. Translated: CASSRIQLAKNIQYF.

Many counts were recorded for this clone. The chain carries TRBV7-9 and TRBJ1-2, with 7 bases that match TRBD1. With V trimmed by 3 bases and J by 4 bases, 8 bases remained unmatched. The CDR3 extends over 15 amino acids. Germline CDR1 reads SEHNR; CDR2 reads FQNEAQ (reference sequence). CDR3 nucleotide sequence: TGTGCCAGCAGCTTCCGGGACAGCAGGGGCTATGGCTACACCTTC. Encoded protein: CASSFRDSRGYGYTF.